This TCR beta chain was sequenced during a study of T cells after yellow fever vaccination. A universal primer site and UMIs were added as TCR cDNA was made by 5'RACE template switching. TCRdb ran MiXCR on the 5' RACE reads and lists one entry per CDR3 protein. The data show about 240,000 distinct CDR3 sequences, with 6.9% seen just once and roughly 0.86% held by the top ten. Study-wide results and limits: Clonotypes appearing in both CD4 and CD8 compartments existed, and their share was small.

This clonotype was picked up many times. Its antigen is unknown. Material: CD4+ T cells sorted from PBMCs, obtained 15 days after the yellow fever booster vaccination. The clonotype comes from a man aged 30 to 39 who received the YFV17D yellow fever vaccine.

CDR3 loop: CATSRGGTAQGETQYF. CDR3 nucleotides: TGTGCCACCAGCAGAGGTGGGACAGCCCAGGGGGAGACCCAGTACTTC. V and J are TRBV15 and TRBJ2-5; the match to TRBD1 covers 7 bases. CDR3 length equals 16 residues. The germline V gene has CDR1 LNHNV and CDR2 YYDKDF (reference sequence). V was pared by 1 base and J by 5 bases, with 10 bases of the junction left unmatched.